This T cell receptor (beta chain) was documented in a study of shared clonotypes between healthy human individuals. Sorted-subset replicate PCR reactions contained approximately 190 ng DNA, corresponding to about 30,000 T cell genomes. Assay: immunoSEQ multiplex PCR; the TCRdb copy retains only in-frame clones and omits some. The sample records some 2.1 million clones, just over 90% being singletons. Germline V gene lookup returns CDR1 SEHNR and CDR2 FQNEAQ (reference sequence). With 3 bases removed from V and 3 bases from J, the gap between germline ends came to 14 bases. This CDR3 has 16 residues. In the naive CD8 group, cells lacked CD45RO and were positively selected for CCR7, so terminally differentiated effector memory CD45RA+ cells were left out.

Sequencing input: naive CD8+ T cells from PBMCs. The source of this sequence is a man in his late teens or twenties in good health. Some clones in this sample may be carry-over from other donors' samples. The V and J genes are TRBV7-9 and TRBJ1-4, with a weak D call TRBD1 (5 bases). In DNA, the CDR3 is TGTGCCAGCAGCTTTGTTTTAGGGGCGGCTAATGAAAAACTGTTTTTT. It translates to CASSFVLGAANEKLFF.